Following are 6 T cell receptor beta chains from one sample sequenced in a study of identical twins. MiXCR, applied by TCRdb to the 5' RACE reads, yields one record per CDR3 protein. The data contain about 920,000 distinct CDR3 sequences, about 12% of them singletons. These same records also appear under a second study, on yellow fever vaccine responses in identical twins.

Sequencing was performed on PBMCs. The receptor set was obtained from a woman under 30 in good health.

This clonotype has just a few counts. V usage is TRBV20-1 and J usage is TRBJ2-2, with 9 bases lining up with TRBD2. Germline lookup yields CDR1 DFQATT and CDR2 SNEGSKA (reference sequence). The junction had 6 bases not matched to a gene; V was cut back by 6 bases and J by 1 base. This CDR3 is built from 15 residues. This CDR3 reads CSAAGGKGNTGELFF. CDR3 nucleotides: TGCAGTGCAGCGGGGGGAAAGGGGAACACCGGGGAGCTGTTTTTT.

The chain couples TRBV18 to TRBJ2-1; D not certain. Germline-derived CDR1 and CDR2 are KGHSH and LQKENI. The V end was cut by 2 bases, the J end by 0 bases, with 17 bases between. CDR3 length equals 18 residues. The CDR3 reads CASSPSGISIGSYNEQFF. CDR3 in DNA: TGTGCCAGCTCACCAAGTGGCATTTCAATCGGCTCCTACAATGAGCAGTTCTTC.

This clonotype was seen only a few times. This chain uses TRBV4-1 with TRBJ2-5; D might be TRBD1 (5 bases). The CDR3 sequence is 15 residues long. The V end lost 2 bases, the J end lost 4 bases, and 14 bases lay between the germline ends. Germline V gives CDR1 MGHRA, CDR2 YSYEKL. The CDR3 region is CASSQFPQVAETQYF. Written as DNA, the CDR3 is TGCGCCAGCAGCCAATTCCCACAGGTAGCAGAGACCCAGTACTTC.

This clonotype came up a few times. V gene TRBV5-1 combines with J gene TRBJ2-1, with TRBD2 identical over 10 bases. This CDR3 is built from 18 residues. The ends lost 1 base at V and 2 bases at J; junction bases unmatched: 9. Germline values: CDR1 SGHRS, CDR2 YFSETQ. CDR3 sequence: CASSLRAGGLGTYNEQFF. CDR3 in DNA: TGCGCCAGCAGCTTGCGAGCGGGGGGGCTTGGAACCTACAATGAGCAGTTCTTC. The variable domain in full, completed from reference TRBV5-1 and TRBJ2-1, reads KAGVTQTPRYLIKTRGQQVTLSCSPISGHRSVSWYQQTPGQGLQFLFEYFSETQRNKGNFPGRFSGRQFSNSRSEMNVSTLELGDSALYLCASSLRAGGLGTYNEQFFGPGTRLTVL.

This clonotype was observed once. This chain uses TRBV7-2 with TRBJ2-1; 9 bases fit TRBD2. Germline CDR1 reads SGHTA; CDR2 reads FQGNSA. The CDR3 sequence is 15 residues long. V was pared by 2 bases and J by 6 bases, with 5 bases of the junction left unmatched. The CDR3 region has the DNA TGTGCCAGCAGCTTAACGGCGGGAGGGCGCAATGAGCAGTTCTTC. It specifies CASSLTAGGRNEQFF.

The chain carries TRBV9 and TRBJ2-7; the match to TRBD2 covers 8 bases. This CDR3 comprises 15 residues. In germline, CDR1 is SGDLS, CDR2 YYNGEE. After removal of 3 bases from V and 4 bases from J, the junction contained 9 bases not matched to a gene. The CDR3 DNA follows: TGTGCCAGCAGCGGGGGGGAGGGACTAGGGTACGAGCAGTACTTC. This encodes CASSGGEGLGYEQYF. The variable domain in full, with the rest retrieved from reference TRBV9 and TRBJ2-7, is DSGVTQTPKHLITATGQRVTLRCSPRSGDLSVYWYQQSLDQGLQFLIQYYNGEERAKGNILERFSAQQFPDLHSELNLSSLELGDSALYFCASSGGEGLGYEQYFGPGTRLTVT.